The sample holds a few counts of the clone carrying this T cell receptor beta chain. Its antigen is unidentified. The PCR had 60 Vbeta and 13 Jbeta primers. Some clones are missing from TCRdb's copy, which holds only in-frame ones; the method was immunoSEQ multiplex PCR. The sample yields around 150,000 clones, 70% to 85% seen once. This CDR3 is 17 amino acids long. V was pared by 0 bases and J by 5 bases, with 8 bases of the junction left unmatched. Germline loops: CDR1 SGDLS, CDR2 YYNGEE. This entry comes from a study of cytomegalovirus exposure and HLA in healthy donors. General study results and limits: Three of the chains that were CMV-associated were confirmed in vitro to be specific for CMV antigens.

The receptor's source is a male donor in good health and CMV-seronegative. The material sequenced was PBMCs. This chain connects TRBV9 to TRBJ1-1; 12 bases map to TRBD1. CDR3 amino acids: CASSVDGTGGVKTEAFF. For the CDR3, the DNA is TGTGCCAGCAGCGTAGACGGGACAGGGGGCGTTAAAACTGAAGCTTTCTTT.